Listed here are 18 T cell receptor beta chains from one sample, sequenced in a study of CD8 T cells in ankylosing spondylitis (TCRdb year 2017). Preparation of the library involved 5' RACE. Sequenced using an Illumina HiSeq 2500. TCRdb's own reprocessing of the public reads used fastp at Q25 and MiXCR and kept productive beta chains. Every entry covers one CDR3 protein and lists the most common genes and DNA from its rows. The sample profile shows fewer than 400,000 distinct CDR3 sequences; more than 20% of them were found once. About 17% of the sample belongs to the ten largest clones. These receptors' targets are unknown. Results the study describes overall, beyond this receptor: Blood from ankylosing spondylitis patients appeared to be characterized by a TCR beta motif made up of about 8 highly homologous amino acid variants.

Sequencing input: blood, either unsorted or a sorted T cell fraction (not recorded which). The origin of the receptors is a male donor with ankylosing spondylitis.

The rearrangement links TRBV6-5 to TRBJ2-1; D is undetermined. CDR1 and CDR2 (germline): MNHEY, SVGAGI. V shed 6 bases and J shed 6 bases, with 9 bases lying between them. The CDR3 is 12 residues long. In DNA form, the CDR3 reads TGTGCCAGCAGCCGCGGTGGCAATGAGCAGTTCTTC. Residues: CASSRGGNEQFF.

This clonotype was seen only a few times. The chain combines TRBV5-8 with TRBJ1-5; TRBD1 matches 7 bases. CDR1 and CDR2 from the germline V gene are SGHTS and YDEGEE. There are 17 residues in the CDR3. With V trimmed by 0 bases and J by 0 bases, 6 bases remained unmatched. The CDR3 is CASSLGKGAYSNQPQHF. The CDR3 DNA reads as TGTGCCAGCAGCTTGGGGAAGGGGGCCTATAGCAATCAGCCCCAGCATTTT.

The table lists this clonotype with many counts. The CDR3 DNA reads TGTGCCAGCAGCGTCAATGAGCAGTTCTTC. Amino acids: CASSVNEQFF. The gene calls are TRBV7-9 and TRBJ2-1; D unresolved. The germline V and J ends were trimmed by 5 bases and 6 bases, with 2 bases remaining between them. Germline loops: CDR1 SEHNR, CDR2 FQNEAQ (reference sequence). CDR3 length equals 10 residues.

This clonotype appeared a few times. This chain connects TRBV20-1 to TRBJ2-7; 10 nucleotides align to TRBD2. The junction had 6 bases not matched to a gene; V was cut back by 3 bases and J by 4 bases. The CDR3 length is 14 residues. Germline CDR1 is DFQATT and CDR2 is SNEGSKA (reference sequence). The CDR3: CSASPGLARYEQYF. In DNA form, the CDR3 reads TGCAGTGCTAGTCCGGGACTAGCGAGATACGAGCAGTACTTC.

In this sample, this clonotype turned up once. V and J are TRBV20-1 and TRBJ1-5; the D gene is possibly TRBD1 (6 bases). Germline V CDR1 and CDR2: DFQATT, SNEGSKA (reference sequence). This CDR3 has 13 amino acids. V was pared by 0 bases and J by 6 bases, with 9 bases between. CDR3 loop: CSARDTGLQPQHF. The CDR3, as DNA: TGCAGTGCTAGAGATACAGGGCTTCAGCCCCAGCATTTT.

This clonotype was observed a handful of times. The chain employs TRBV20-1 and TRBJ1-2; D call uncertain. Per the germline V gene, CDR1 is DFQATT and CDR2 is SNEGSKA (reference sequence). This CDR3 has 13 residues. Trimming pared 2 bases from V and 2 bases from J, leaving 9 bases between. CDR3 nucleotides: TGCAGTGCTAGACAGGAGGTCAACTATGGCTACACCTTC. This sequence encodes CSARQEVNYGYTF.

This clonotype has just a few counts. CDR3 sequence (DNA): TGCGCCAGCAGCTTGGACGTAGCGGGCACTTACAATGAGCAGTTCTTC. It yields the protein CASSLDVAGTYNEQFF. The chain has TRBV5-1 and TRBJ2-1, with TRBD2 matching 7 bases. The germline V gene has CDR1 SGHRS and CDR2 YFSETQ. The CDR3 runs to 16 residues. The V gene end was trimmed by 0 bases and the J gene end by 4 bases; junction bases not matched to a gene: 7.

This clonotype was seen a handful of times. CDR3 DNA sequence: TGCAGTGCTCCACTGGCAGCTGAGCAGTTCTTC. Its protein is CSAPLAAEQFF. The rearrangement links TRBV20-1 to TRBJ2-1; D remains ambiguous. The V gene lost 5 bases and the J gene lost 9 bases, with 11 bases spanning the gap. The CDR3 covers 11 residues. Germline V gene sequence: CDR1 DFQATT, CDR2 SNEGSKA (reference sequence).

The J gene is TRBJ2-3, the V gene TRBV28, with 10 bases lining up with TRBD2. V trimming: 5 bases; J trimming: 4 bases; junction bases outside the gene matches: 6. There are 15 residues in the CDR3. The germline gives CDR1 MDHEN, CDR2 SYDVKM. The CDR3: CASSVSGRAPDTQYF. Here the CDR3 DNA reads TGTGCCAGCAGTGTGAGCGGGAGGGCCCCAGATACGCAGTATTTT.

This clonotype was detected only a few times. The rearrangement uses TRBV5-1 and TRBJ2-3; 7 bases are shared with TRBD2. The CDR3 covers 16 residues. Germline V gene data show CDR1 as SGHRS and CDR2 as YFSETQ. Trimming cost V 4 bases and J 0 bases; bases outside gene matches: 8. The CDR3 is CASSVPLAVSTDTQYF. The CDR3 region has the DNA TGCGCCAGCAGCGTGCCCCTAGCGGTTAGCACAGATACGCAGTATTTT.

In this sample, this clonotype turned up many times. The rearrangement joins TRBV11-2 to TRBJ2-2; D could derive from TRBD1 or TRBD2 (5 bases each). V was shortened by 5 bases and J by 11 bases, with 15 bases between the two germline ends. Germline lookup yields CDR1 SGHAT and CDR2 FQNNGV. The CDR3 is made up of 13 amino acids. The DNA for the CDR3 is TGTGCCAGCAGCCCAGGGACCGGCGGCGAGCTGTTTTTT. This gives the protein CASSPGTGGELFF.

The rearrangement links TRBV20-1 to TRBJ2-3; D possibly corresponds to TRBD2 (6 bases). V was trimmed by 3 bases and J by 2 bases, leaving 12 bases between them. The germline V gene has CDR1 DFQATT and CDR2 SNEGSKA (reference sequence). CDR3 length: 14 residues. CDR3 nucleotide sequence: TGCAGTGCTAGCCAGGGCGGGACCACAGATACGCAGTATTTT. The encoded protein is CSASQGGTTDTQYF.

This clonotype occurred a few times. The chain carries TRBV20-1 and TRBJ2-3, with 12 bases fitting TRBD2. V lost 1 base, J lost 6 bases, and 8 bases stayed unmatched. Per the germline V gene, CDR1 is DFQATT and CDR2 is SNEGSKA (reference sequence). There are 16 residues in the CDR3. The CDR3 bases are TGCAGTGCTAGAGGTGCTCTAGCGGGAGGGCCGGATACGCAGTATTTT. It codes for CSARGALAGGPDTQYF.

This chain links TRBV4-2 with TRBJ2-3; possibly TRBD2 for D (5 bases). This CDR3 region has 15 residues. CDR1 is LGHNA, CDR2 YNFKEQ, per germline. The V end was cut by 4 bases, the J end by 6 bases, with 17 bases between. CDR3: CASSLGENSRDTQYF. In DNA form, the CDR3 reads TGTGCCAGCAGCCTCGGGGAAAATAGTAGGGATACGCAGTATTTT.

This clonotype has a handful of counts. The V and J genes are TRBV15 and TRBJ2-1; D is undetermined. Trimming removed 8 bases at V and 5 bases at J, with 16 bases between. This CDR3 comprises 14 residues. Germline V gives CDR1 LNHNV, CDR2 YYDKDF (reference sequence). This CDR3 reads CATGASGYDNEQFF. CDR3 coding DNA: TGTGCCACCGGTGCGAGTGGGTATGACAATGAGCAGTTCTTC.

The gene calls are TRBV20-1 and TRBJ2-7; 7 bases are shared with TRBD2. CDR1 and CDR2 (germline): DFQATT, SNEGSKA (reference sequence). V shed 4 bases and J 3 bases; nucleotides not matched to a gene: 6. The length of the CDR3 is 13 residues. The CDR3 loop is CSATGRISYEQYF. The CDR3, as DNA: TGCAGTGCTACCGGGAGGATTAGCTACGAGCAGTACTTC.

This clonotype was detected many times. V is TRBV5-1 and J is TRBJ2-1; unclear D gene. Germline-derived CDR1 and CDR2 are SGHRS and YFSETQ. This CDR3 spans 14 amino acids. V was trimmed by 5 bases and J by 2 bases, leaving 11 bases between them. CDR3 protein: CASSTDSTYNEQFF. CDR3 nucleotides: TGCGCCAGCAGTACGGATAGCACCTACAATGAGCAGTTCTTC. The full variable domain, completed using reference TRBV5-1 and TRBJ2-1, is KAGVTQTPRYLIKTRGQQVTLSCSPISGHRSVSWYQQTPGQGLQFLFEYFSETQRNKGNFPGRFSGRQFSNSRSEMNVSTLELGDSALYLCASSTDSTYNEQFFGPGTRLTVL.

This clonotype was seen a few times. The gene calls are TRBV11-3 and TRBJ2-1; 11 positions match TRBD2. The trim removed 5 bases at V and 7 bases at J, leaving 7 bases unmatched. Per germline, CDR1 SGHNT and CDR2 YENEEA. The length of the CDR3 is 15 residues. The CDR3, as DNA: TGTGCCAGCAGCCTTAGCGGGAGGGCCAAGAATGAGCAGTTCTTC. Translated, it gives CASSLSGRAKNEQFF. The full variable domain, rest sourced from reference TRBV11-3 and TRBJ2-1, is EAGVVQSPRYKIIEKKQPVAFWCNPISGHNTLYWYLQNLGQGPELLIRYENEEAVDDSQLPKDRFSAERLKGVDSTLKIQPAELGDSAVYLCASSLSGRAKNEQFFGPGTRLTVL.